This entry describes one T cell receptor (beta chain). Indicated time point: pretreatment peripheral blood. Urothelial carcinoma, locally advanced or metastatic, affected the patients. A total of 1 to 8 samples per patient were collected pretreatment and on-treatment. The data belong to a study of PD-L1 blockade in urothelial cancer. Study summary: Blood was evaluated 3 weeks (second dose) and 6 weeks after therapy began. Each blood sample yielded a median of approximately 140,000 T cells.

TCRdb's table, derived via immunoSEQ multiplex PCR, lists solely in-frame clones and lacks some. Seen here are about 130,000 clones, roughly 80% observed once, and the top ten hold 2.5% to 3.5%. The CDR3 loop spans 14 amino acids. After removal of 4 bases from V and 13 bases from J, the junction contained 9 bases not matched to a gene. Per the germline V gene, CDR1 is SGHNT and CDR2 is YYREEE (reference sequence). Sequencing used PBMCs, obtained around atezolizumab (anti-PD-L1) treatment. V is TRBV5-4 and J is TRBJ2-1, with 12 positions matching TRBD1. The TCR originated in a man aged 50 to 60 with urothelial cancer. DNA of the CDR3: TGTGCCAGCAGCGGGACAGGGGGCAATCGGGGCCAGTTCTTC. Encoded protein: CASSGTGGNRGQFF.